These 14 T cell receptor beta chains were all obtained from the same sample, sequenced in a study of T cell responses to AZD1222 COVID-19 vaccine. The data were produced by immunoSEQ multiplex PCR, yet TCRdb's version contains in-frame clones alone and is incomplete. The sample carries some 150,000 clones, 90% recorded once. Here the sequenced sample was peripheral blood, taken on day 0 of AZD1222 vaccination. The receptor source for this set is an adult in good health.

DNA of the CDR3: TGTGCCAGCTCACCAAACCCGGACAGGATCGGCTACACCTTC. As protein: CASSPNPDRIGYTF. The chain uses TRBV18 and TRBJ1-2; 7 bases map to TRBD1. V lost 2 bases, J lost 8 bases, and 8 bases stayed unmatched. Germline CDR1 and CDR2: KGHSH and LQKENI. There are 14 residues in the CDR3.

CDR3 coding DNA: TGTGCCAGCAGCACCCGGACAGGGGAAACCGGGGAGCTGTTTTTT. This codes for CASSTRTGETGELFF. The chain has TRBV7-9 and TRBJ2-2; TRBD1 agrees at 9 bases. After removal of 5 bases from V and 5 bases from J, the junction contained 6 bases not matched to a gene. The CDR3 sequence is 15 residues long. The germline V gene has CDR1 SEHNR and CDR2 FQNEAQ (reference sequence).

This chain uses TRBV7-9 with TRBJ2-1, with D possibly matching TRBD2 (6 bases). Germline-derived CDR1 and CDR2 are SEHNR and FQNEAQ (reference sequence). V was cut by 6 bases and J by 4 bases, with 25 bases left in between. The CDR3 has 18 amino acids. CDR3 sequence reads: CASRNERRLASRYNEQFF. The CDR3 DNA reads TGTGCCAGCAGGAACGAAAGAAGGCTAGCGAGTCGTTACAATGAGCAGTTCTTC.

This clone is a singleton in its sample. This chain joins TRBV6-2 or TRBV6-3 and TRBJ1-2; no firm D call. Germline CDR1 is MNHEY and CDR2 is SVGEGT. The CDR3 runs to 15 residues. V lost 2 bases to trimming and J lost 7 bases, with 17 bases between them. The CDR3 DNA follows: TGTGCCAGCAGTTACAGGGAGATGGGCCTCTCTGGCTACACCTTC. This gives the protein CASSYREMGLSGYTF.

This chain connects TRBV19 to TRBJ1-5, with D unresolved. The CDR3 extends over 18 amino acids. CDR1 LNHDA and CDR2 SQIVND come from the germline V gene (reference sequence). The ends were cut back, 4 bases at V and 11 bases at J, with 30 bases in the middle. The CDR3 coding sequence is TGTGCCAGTAGTAAACCCTCGGTTGGGTCGCCGAGTCCACTGTCCCAGCATTTT. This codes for CASSKPSVGSPSPLSQHF.

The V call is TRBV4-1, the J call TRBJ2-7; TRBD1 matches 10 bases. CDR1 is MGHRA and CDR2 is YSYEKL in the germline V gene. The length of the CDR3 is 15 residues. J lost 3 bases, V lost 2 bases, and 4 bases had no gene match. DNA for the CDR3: TGCGCCAGCAGCCAAACCGGGACAGGGGACTACGAGCAGTACTTC. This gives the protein CASSQTGTGDYEQYF.

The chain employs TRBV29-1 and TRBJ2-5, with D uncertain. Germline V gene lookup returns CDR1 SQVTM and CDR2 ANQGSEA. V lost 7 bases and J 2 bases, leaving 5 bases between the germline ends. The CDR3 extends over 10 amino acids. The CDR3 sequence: CSGIQETQYF. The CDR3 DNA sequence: TGCAGCGGGATACAAGAGACCCAGTACTTC.

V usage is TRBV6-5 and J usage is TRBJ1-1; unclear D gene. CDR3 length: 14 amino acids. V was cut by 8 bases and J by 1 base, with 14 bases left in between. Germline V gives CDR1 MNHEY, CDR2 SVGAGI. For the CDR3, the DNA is TGTGCCAGCCTCGCTCGGTGGGGGAACACTGAAGCTTTCTTT. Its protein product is CASLARWGNTEAFF.

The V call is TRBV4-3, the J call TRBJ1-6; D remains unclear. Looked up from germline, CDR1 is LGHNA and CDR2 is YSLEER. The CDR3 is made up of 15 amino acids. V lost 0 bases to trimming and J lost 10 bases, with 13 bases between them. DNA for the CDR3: TGCGCCAGCAGCCAAGAGGGGTCCGCGTCCTCACCCCTCCACTTT. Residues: CASSQEGSASSPLHF.

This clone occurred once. CDR3 sequence reads: CASSPRTSGEYNEQFF. CDR3 sequence (DNA): TGTGCCAGCAGTCCTCGGACTAGCGGGGAATACAATGAGCAGTTCTTC. This chain joins TRBV28 and TRBJ2-1; 12 bases align to TRBD2. This CDR3 has 16 amino acids. Trimming removed 5 bases from V and 4 bases from J; junction bases left unmatched: 6. Germline CDR1 is MDHEN and CDR2 is SYDVKM.

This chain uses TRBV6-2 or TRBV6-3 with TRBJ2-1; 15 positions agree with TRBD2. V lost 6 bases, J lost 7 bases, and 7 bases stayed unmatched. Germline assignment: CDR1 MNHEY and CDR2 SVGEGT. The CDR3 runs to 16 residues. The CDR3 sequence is CASSGLAGGPQNEQFF. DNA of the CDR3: TGTGCCAGCAGCGGACTAGCGGGAGGGCCGCAGAATGAGCAGTTCTTC.

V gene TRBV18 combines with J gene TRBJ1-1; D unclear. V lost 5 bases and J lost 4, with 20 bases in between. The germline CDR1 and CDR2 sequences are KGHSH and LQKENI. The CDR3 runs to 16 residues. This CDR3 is CASSSNSGLGGTEAFF. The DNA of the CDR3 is TGTGCCAGCTCATCTAATTCAGGACTGGGCGGCACTGAAGCTTTCTTT.

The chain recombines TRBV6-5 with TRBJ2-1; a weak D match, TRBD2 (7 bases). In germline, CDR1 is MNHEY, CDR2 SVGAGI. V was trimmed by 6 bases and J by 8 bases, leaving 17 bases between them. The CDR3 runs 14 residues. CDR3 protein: CASSALLGGDEQFF. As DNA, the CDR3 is TGTGCCAGCAGCGCTCTTCTAGGGGGGGATGAGCAGTTCTTC.

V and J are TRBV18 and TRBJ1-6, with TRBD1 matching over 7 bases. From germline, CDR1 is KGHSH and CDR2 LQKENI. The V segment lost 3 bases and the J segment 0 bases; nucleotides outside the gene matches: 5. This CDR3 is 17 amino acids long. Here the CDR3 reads CASSPRGQSSYNSPLHF. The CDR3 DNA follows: TGTGCCAGCTCACCTAGGGGACAGAGCTCCTATAATTCACCCCTCCACTTT.